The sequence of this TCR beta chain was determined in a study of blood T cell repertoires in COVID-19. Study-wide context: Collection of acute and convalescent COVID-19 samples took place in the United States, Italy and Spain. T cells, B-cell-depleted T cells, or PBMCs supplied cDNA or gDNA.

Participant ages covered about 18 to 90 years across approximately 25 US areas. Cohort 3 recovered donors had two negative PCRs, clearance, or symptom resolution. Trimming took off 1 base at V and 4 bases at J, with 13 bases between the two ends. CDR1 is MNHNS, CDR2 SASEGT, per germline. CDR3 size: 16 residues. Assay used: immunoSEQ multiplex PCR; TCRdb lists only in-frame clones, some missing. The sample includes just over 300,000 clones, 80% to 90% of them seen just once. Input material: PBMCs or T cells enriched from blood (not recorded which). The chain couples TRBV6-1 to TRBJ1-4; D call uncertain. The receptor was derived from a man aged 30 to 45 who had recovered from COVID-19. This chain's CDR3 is CASSEGGGFSNEKLFF. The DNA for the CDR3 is TGTGCCAGCAGTGAAGGGGGAGGATTCAGTAATGAAAAACTGTTTTTT.